The entry that follows covers one TCR beta chain sequence. The sample originates from a study of tumor-infiltrating lymphocytes in oesophageal squamous cell carcinoma. The V segment lost 1 base and the J segment 6 bases; nucleotides outside the gene matches: 6. The germline gives CDR1 SGHTA, CDR2 FQGTGA. The CDR3 loop spans 15 amino acids. TCRdb fed the PCR reads into MiXCR, producing one record per CDR3 protein. The sample records 10,000 to 15,000 distinct CDR3 sequences, roughly 54% being singletons. The chain couples TRBV7-3 to TRBJ2-1; 7 nucleotides agree with TRBD2. The clonotype was recovered from a female donor with esophageal squamous cell carcinoma. The sequencing sample was made of esophageal tumor tissue. DNA for the CDR3: TGTGCCAGCAGCTTAAGTTTTTCTAGCGGCAATGAGCAGTTCTTC. Protein product: CASSLSFSSGNEQFF. The full variable domain, completed using reference TRBV7-3 and TRBJ2-1, is GAGVSQTPSNKVTEKGKYVELRCDPISGHTALYWYRQSLGQGPEFLIYFQGTGAADDSGLPNDRFFAVRPEGSVSTLKIQRTERGDSAVYLCASSLSFSSGNEQFFGPGTRLTVL.